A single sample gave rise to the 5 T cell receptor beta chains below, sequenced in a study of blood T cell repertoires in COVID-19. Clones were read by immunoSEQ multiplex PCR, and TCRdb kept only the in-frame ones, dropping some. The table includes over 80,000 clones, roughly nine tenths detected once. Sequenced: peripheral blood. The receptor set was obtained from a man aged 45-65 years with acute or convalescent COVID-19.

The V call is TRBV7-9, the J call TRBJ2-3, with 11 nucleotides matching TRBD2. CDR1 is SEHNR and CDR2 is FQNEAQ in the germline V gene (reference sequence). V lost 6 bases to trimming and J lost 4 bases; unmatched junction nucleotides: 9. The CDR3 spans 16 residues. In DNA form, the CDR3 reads TGTGCCAGCAGACTAATAGCGGGGGGGATTCCAGATACGCAGTATTTT. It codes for CASRLIAGGIPDTQYF. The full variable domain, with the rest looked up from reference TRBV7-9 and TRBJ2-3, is DTGVSQNPRHKITKRGQNVTFRCDPISEHNRLYWYRQTLGQGPEFLTYFQNEAQLEKSRLLSDRFSAERPKGSFSTLEIQRTEQGDSAMYLCASRLIAGGIPDTQYFGPGTRLTVL.

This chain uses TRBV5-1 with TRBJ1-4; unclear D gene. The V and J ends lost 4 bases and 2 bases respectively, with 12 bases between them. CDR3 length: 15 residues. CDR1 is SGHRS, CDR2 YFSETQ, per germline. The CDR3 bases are TGCGCCAGCAGCCTAGCTCTGGCGACTAATGAAAAACTGTTTTTT. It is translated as CASSLALATNEKLFF. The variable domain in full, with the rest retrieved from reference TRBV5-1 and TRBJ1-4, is KAGVTQTPRYLIKTRGQQVTLSCSPISGHRSVSWYQQTPGQGLQFLFEYFSETQRNKGNFPGRFSGRQFSNSRSEMNVSTLELGDSALYLCASSLALATNEKLFFGSGTQLSVL.

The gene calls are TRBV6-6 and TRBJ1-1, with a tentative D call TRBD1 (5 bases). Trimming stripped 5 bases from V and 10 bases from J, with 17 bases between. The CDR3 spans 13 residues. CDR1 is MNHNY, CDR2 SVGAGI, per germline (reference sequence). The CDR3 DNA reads TGTGCCAGCAGTACCGGACAAAACCGCGCAGCTTTCTTT. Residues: CASSTGQNRAAFF.

As DNA, the CDR3 is TGTGCCAGCACTTTCAGACACAGGGAAGATGGCTACACCTTC. It encodes CASTFRHREDGYTF. The V gene is TRBV2, the J gene TRBJ1-2, with D tentatively TRBD1 (6 bases). From germline, CDR1 is SNHLY and CDR2 FYNNEI. The V gene lost 7 bases and the J gene lost 6 bases, with 18 bases spanning the gap. This CDR3 contains 14 residues.

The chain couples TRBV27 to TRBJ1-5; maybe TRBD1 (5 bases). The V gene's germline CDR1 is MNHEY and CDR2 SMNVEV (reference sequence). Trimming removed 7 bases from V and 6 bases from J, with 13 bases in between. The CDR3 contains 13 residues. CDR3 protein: CASTPGGSQPQHF. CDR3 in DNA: TGTGCCAGCACCCCCGGGGGGAGTCAGCCCCAGCATTTT.